This T cell receptor (beta chain) was observed in a study of blood T cell repertoires in COVID-19. Study in general: Acute and convalescent COVID-19 specimens originated in the United States, Italy and Spain. The cDNA or gDNA used as material had been derived from T cells, B-cell-depleted T cells, or PBMCs.

Source study methods: How many nucleated cells were present was estimated from reference gene primer amplification. Profiled with immunoSEQ multiplex PCR; TCRdb holds only in-frame clones, not every one. V, J and clone size are those of that table, while D and trimming were read from the DNA. The table shows approximately 220,000 clones, with more than 70% occurring only once. V was clipped by 7 bases and J by 0 bases; unmatched bases: 11. The CDR3 contains 16 residues. CDR1 and CDR2 (germline): MNHNY, SVGAGI (reference sequence). Sequences were obtained from peripheral blood. This rearrangement joins TRBV6-6 to TRBJ2-7; 8 positions agree with TRBD1. The source is a woman aged 50 to 65 with acute or convalescent COVID-19. CDR3 residues: CASKLTTGQVSYEQYF. The CDR3, as DNA: TGTGCCAGCAAGCTTACGACGGGACAGGTCTCCTACGAGCAGTACTTC.